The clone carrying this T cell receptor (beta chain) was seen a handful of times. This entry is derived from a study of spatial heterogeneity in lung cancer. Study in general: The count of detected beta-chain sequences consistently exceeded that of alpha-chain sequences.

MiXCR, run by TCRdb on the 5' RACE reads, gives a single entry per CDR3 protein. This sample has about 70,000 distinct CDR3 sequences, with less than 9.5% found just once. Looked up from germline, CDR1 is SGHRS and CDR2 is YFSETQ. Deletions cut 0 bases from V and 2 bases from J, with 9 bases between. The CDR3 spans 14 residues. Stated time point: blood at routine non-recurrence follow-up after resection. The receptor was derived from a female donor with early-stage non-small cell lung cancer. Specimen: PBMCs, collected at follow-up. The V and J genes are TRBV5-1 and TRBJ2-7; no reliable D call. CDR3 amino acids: CASSLVSRTYEQYF. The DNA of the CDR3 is TGCGCCAGCAGCTTGGTAAGCCGAACCTACGAGCAGTACTTC.